What follows is one T cell receptor (beta chain) and its context. No antigen is known for it. PCR employed 60 Vbeta and 13 Jbeta primers. Sequenced by immunoSEQ multiplex PCR; TCRdb stores in-frame clones only, minus some. This table has around 100,000 clones, 60% to 85% appearing once. J gave up 6 bases and V 6 bases, and 13 bases lay outside the gene matches. Germline-derived CDR1 and CDR2 are MNHEY and SVGAGI. The CDR3 has 15 amino acids. The sample comes from a study of cytomegalovirus exposure and HLA in healthy donors. Overall study results and limits: Generally TCR sequences proved uncommon, though certain public TCRs appeared in numerous donors.

This receptor was taken from a female donor in good health and CMV-seropositive. Input material: PBMCs. The chain couples TRBV6-5 to TRBJ1-1, with 7 bases identical to TRBD1. The CDR3 DNA reads TGTGCCAGCAGCGTCACTCCACAGGGGAGCGCTGAAGCTTTCTTT. Translation gives CASSVTPQGSAEAFF.